Following are 32 T cell receptor beta chains from one sample sequenced in a study of T cell repertoires in cytomegalovirus infection. TCRdb ran MiXCR on the reads and lists one entry per CDR3 protein. In the table there are 900,000 to 950,000 distinct CDR3 sequences, 31% of which are singletons. Antigens for these TCRs are unknown. The sample consisted of cultured CD8+ T cells from PBMCs, taken from culture after CMV antigen stimulation. The receptors derive from a human donor in good health (CMV status not recorded). Some clones in this sample may be carry-over from other donors' samples.

Many counts were recorded for this clonotype. This sequence joins TRBV6-1 and TRBJ1-3; D is perhaps TRBD1 (5 bases). V was clipped by 6 bases and J by 0 bases, with 9 bases between them. CDR1 is MNHNS and CDR2 is SASEGT in the germline V gene. This CDR3 is built from 14 residues. CDR3 coding DNA: TGTGCCAGCAGAGGGACGAACTCTGGAAACACCATATATTTT. Its translation is CASRGTNSGNTIYF.

The chain joins TRBV7-9 to TRBJ2-7, with D perhaps TRBD1 or TRBD2 (6 bases each). This CDR3 is built from 15 residues. CDR1 is SEHNR, CDR2 FQNEAQ, per germline (reference sequence). Trimming cost V 4 bases and J 0 bases, with 13 bases left between them. CDR3 amino acids: CASSSPGATSYEQYF. CDR3 nucleotide sequence: TGTGCCAGCAGCTCCCCGGGGGCTACCTCCTACGAGCAGTACTTC.

V is TRBV6-6 and J is TRBJ2-3; D uncertain. CDR3 length equals 13 residues. The germline V gene encodes CDR1 MNHNY and CDR2 SVGAGI (reference sequence). V gave up 5 bases and J gave up 1 base, with 7 bases separating them. For the CDR3, the DNA is TGTGCCAGCAGTACAGTGCGCACAGATACGCAGTATTTT. Residues: CASSTVRTDTQYF.

The chain recombines TRBV7-9 with TRBJ1-1; TRBD1 agrees at 10 bases. Germline-derived CDR1 and CDR2 are SEHNR and FQNEAQ (reference sequence). V shed 5 bases and J 3 bases; nucleotides not matched to a gene: 6. This CDR3 spans 15 amino acids. The chain's CDR3 is CASSRTDRGDTEAFF. The CDR3 nucleotides read TGTGCCAGCAGCAGAACGGACAGGGGGGACACTGAAGCTTTCTTT.

This clonotype was observed many times. The chain employs TRBV7-8 and TRBJ1-1; 8 nucleotides agree with TRBD1. The CDR3 runs to 16 residues. From germline, CDR1 is SGHVS and CDR2 FQNEAQ. After removal of 2 bases from V and 0 bases from J, the junction contained 5 bases not matched to a gene. The CDR3 sequence is CASSLLTGELNTEAFF. The DNA for the CDR3 is TGTGCCAGCAGCTTATTGACAGGGGAATTGAACACTGAAGCTTTCTTT.

This chain connects TRBV12-3 or TRBV12-4 to TRBJ2-5, with D unresolved. V lost 2 bases and J lost 1, with 11 bases in between. This CDR3 is built from 15 residues. CDR3 DNA: TGTGCCAGCAGTTTAACCACTCCCCGCCAAGAGACCCAGTACTTC. It specifies CASSLTTPRQETQYF.

This clonotype has only a few counts. V gene TRBV12-3 or TRBV12-4 combines with J gene TRBJ2-6; TRBD2 aligns across 12 bases. The V and J ends lost 8 bases and 0 bases, in that order; junction bases with no gene match: 8. The CDR3 runs to 18 residues. The CDR3 nucleotides are TGTGCCAGCTGCCTAGCGGGAGGGTCGGACTCTGGGGCCAACGTCCTGACTTTC. It codes for CASCLAGGSDSGANVLTF.

This clonotype was detected only a few times. This chain uses TRBV4-3 with TRBJ2-2; TRBD2 agrees at 16 bases. The germline gives CDR1 LGHNA, CDR2 YSLEER. The CDR3 is made up of 19 amino acids. Losses at the gene ends were 6 bases for V and 0 bases for J; bases not matched to a gene: 7. The CDR3 reads CASREGLAGGKANTGELFF. For the CDR3, the DNA is TGCGCCAGCAGGGAGGGACTAGCGGGGGGGAAAGCGAACACCGGGGAGCTGTTTTTT.

The chain carries TRBV11-2 and TRBJ2-3; D is unclear. The germline V gene has CDR1 SGHAT and CDR2 FQNNGV. V was trimmed by 4 bases and J by 5 bases, leaving 10 bases between them. This CDR3 has 13 residues. The CDR3 nucleotides read TGTGCCAGCAGCTCTAACTCGCGAGATACGCAGTATTTT. Its translation: CASSSNSRDTQYF.

In its sample, this clonotype was seen a few times. This sequence joins TRBV25-1 and TRBJ2-3, with D perhaps being TRBD1 or TRBD2 (5 bases each). Trimming took 3 bases from V and 0 from J, leaving 10 bases between them. The CDR3 totals 15 residues. Per the germline V gene, CDR1 is MGHDK and CDR2 is SYGVNS. The CDR3 protein is CASSEGVVSTDTQYF. The CDR3, as DNA: TGTGCCAGCAGTGAGGGGGTCGTAAGCACAGATACGCAGTATTTT.

Here the CDR3 reads CASSEWGVSYEQYF. The CDR3 DNA is TGTGCCAGCAGTGAATGGGGAGTCTCCTACGAGCAGTACTTC. V is TRBV6-1 and J is TRBJ2-7, with D maybe TRBD2 (5 bases). This CDR3 comprises 14 residues. V gave up 2 bases and J gave up 0 bases, with 8 bases separating them. CDR1 and CDR2 (germline): MNHNS, SASEGT.

This clonotype has just a few counts. V is TRBV4-2 and J is TRBJ2-7, with TRBD1 matching over 10 bases. Germline V gene sequence: CDR1 LGHNA, CDR2 YNFKEQ. Unmatched junction bases numbered 3, after V lost 4 bases and J lost 3 bases. The CDR3 spans 14 residues. CDR3 coding DNA: TGTGCCAGCAGCCCAGACAGGGGGCACTACGAGCAGTACTTC. This sequence encodes CASSPDRGHYEQYF.

This clonotype was seen more than once but under ten times. This chain connects TRBV12-5 to TRBJ2-2; 7 bases match TRBD1. The CDR3 is 18 residues long. J gave up 7 bases and V 3 bases, and 17 bases lay outside the gene matches. Germline assignment: CDR1 LGHNT and CDR2 FRNRAP. This CDR3 reads CASGFSDREEVLGGELFF. The DNA for the CDR3 is TGTGCTAGTGGTTTCTCCGACAGGGAAGAAGTCCTCGGCGGGGAGCTGTTTTTT.

This clonotype was seen a few times. The chain has TRBV11-2 and TRBJ2-1; TRBD2 agrees at 13 bases. Germline V lookup: CDR1 SGHAT, CDR2 FQNNGV. The CDR3 consists of 16 residues. V shed 5 bases, J shed 4 bases, and the junction held 5 bases outside the gene matches. The CDR3 sequence: CASSLRLAGGYNEQFF. In DNA form, the CDR3 reads TGTGCCAGCAGCCTTCGACTAGCGGGGGGATACAATGAGCAGTTCTTC.

This clonotype was detected ten times or more. The chain uses TRBV7-2 and TRBJ2-1; D possibly corresponds to TRBD2 (7 bases). V lost 4 bases, J lost 0 bases, and 16 bases lay in between. Germline CDR1 and CDR2: SGHTA and FQGNSA. The length of the CDR3 is 17 residues. CDR3 in DNA: TGTGCCAGCAGCTACTTCGGGGGGCCCCACTCCTACAATGAGCAGTTCTTC. This gives the protein CASSYFGGPHSYNEQFF.

V is TRBV20-1 and J is TRBJ2-7, with D perhaps given as TRBD1 or TRBD2 (5 bases each). The CDR3 spans 13 residues. Between the trimmed V and J ends, which lost 3 bases and 0 bases, there was a span of 9 bases. The germline gives CDR1 DFQATT, CDR2 SNEGSKA (reference sequence). In nucleotides, the CDR3 is TGCAGTGCTAGTGAGGGGCCCTCCTACGAGCAGTACTTC. Translation: CSASEGPSYEQYF.

The chain carries TRBV7-8 and TRBJ1-4; possible D gene TRBD1, 5 bases. Trimming cost V 1 base and J 6 bases, with 12 bases left between them. The germline V gene has CDR1 SGHVS and CDR2 FQNEAQ. The CDR3 extends over 15 amino acids. The CDR3: CASSLVEGRHEKLFF. CDR3 bases: TGTGCCAGCAGCTTAGTCGAGGGGAGGCATGAAAAACTGTTTTTT.

CDR3 protein: CASMGLAGSYEQYF. Written as DNA, the CDR3 is TGCGCCAGCATGGGACTAGCGGGCTCCTACGAGCAGTACTTC. The genes are TRBV10-2 and TRBJ2-7; 12 bases line up with TRBD2. The length of the CDR3 is 14 residues. With 7 bases clipped from V and 0 bases from J, the junction kept 1 base outside the gene matches. From germline, CDR1 is WSHSY and CDR2 SAAADI.

J is TRBJ1-5 and V is TRBV27, with D perhaps matching TRBD1 (5 bases). Germline CDR1 reads MNHEY; CDR2 reads SMNVEV (reference sequence). V lost 6 bases to trimming and J lost 1 base, with 16 bases between them. This CDR3 comprises 16 residues. The CDR3: CASSLGSGMSNQPQHF. In nucleotides, the CDR3 is TGTGCCAGCAGCTTAGGGTCAGGGATGAGCAATCAGCCCCAGCATTTT.

CDR3 coding DNA: TGTGCCAGCAGTAAGTACGGGACATATAGCAATCAGCCCCAGCATTTT. Translated: CASSKYGTYSNQPQHF. This chain connects TRBV27 to TRBJ1-5; D possibly corresponds to TRBD1 (6 bases). V was cut by 5 bases and J by 0 bases, with 14 bases left in between. This CDR3 is built from 16 residues. The germline CDR1 and CDR2 sequences are MNHEY and SMNVEV (reference sequence).

V gene TRBV6-1 combines with J gene TRBJ1-2, with 7 bases identical to TRBD1. The CDR3 has 12 amino acids. V was clipped by 7 bases and J by 5 bases; unmatched bases: 4. CDR1 is MNHNS and CDR2 is SASEGT in the germline V gene. The CDR3 region has the DNA TGTGCCAGCATGGGACAGACTTATGGCTACACCTTC. Its protein is CASMGQTYGYTF.

The chain employs TRBV9 and TRBJ2-1, with 7 bases fitting TRBD1. The V and J ends lost 3 bases and 8 bases, in that order; junction bases with no gene match: 5. Germline values: CDR1 SGDLS, CDR2 YYNGEE. The CDR3 loop spans 13 amino acids. The CDR3 coding sequence is TGTGCCAGCAGCGCCTACAGGGGAGATGAGCAGTTCTTC. Its translation: CASSAYRGDEQFF.

This clonotype was observed many times. This chain connects TRBV12-3 or TRBV12-4 to TRBJ1-2, with 7 bases identical to TRBD1. The CDR3 consists of 14 residues. V was pared by 7 bases and J by 4 bases, with 9 bases of the junction left unmatched. CDR3 in DNA: TGTGCCAGCACCCTGACAGGGCCCTCCTATGGCTACACCTTC. This encodes CASTLTGPSYGYTF.

This clonotype was counted once. The chain has TRBV27 and TRBJ2-3; 8 bases map to TRBD2. J gave up 1 base and V 3 bases, and 15 bases lay outside the gene matches. Germline loops: CDR1 MNHEY, CDR2 SMNVEV (reference sequence). CDR3 length: 19 amino acids. The CDR3 nucleotides read TGTGCCAGCAGTTTTATTCATGCGGCGGGGGGAAAGCGCACAGATACGCAGTATTTT. It specifies CASSFIHAAGGKRTDTQYF.

At least ten counts were recorded for this clonotype. The V and J genes are TRBV6-2 or TRBV6-3 and TRBJ2-1; 7 bases line up with TRBD2. Germline V gives CDR1 MNHEY, CDR2 SVGEGT. V lost 4 bases to trimming and J lost 4 bases; unmatched junction nucleotides: 4. The CDR3 runs 14 residues. CDR3 region: CASSSGGIYNEQFF. The CDR3 DNA reads as TGTGCCAGCAGTTCGGGGGGTATATACAATGAGCAGTTCTTC.

This clonotype was observed at least ten times. The rearrangement joins TRBV7-6 to TRBJ2-1; D is ambiguous. Trimming removed 2 bases at V and 8 bases at J, with 10 bases between. Per the germline V gene, CDR1 is SGHVS and CDR2 is FNYEAQ. The length of the CDR3 is 13 residues. CDR3 protein: CASSLLTLDEQFF. For the CDR3, the DNA is TGTGCCAGCAGCTTACTAACTCTGGATGAGCAGTTCTTC.

The chain links TRBV6-1 to TRBJ1-3; no clear D gene. This CDR3 is built from 16 residues. V lost 1 base, J lost 0 bases, and 10 bases lay in between. Per the germline V gene, CDR1 is MNHNS and CDR2 is SASEGT. Written as DNA, the CDR3 is TGTGCCAGCAGTGAAGGAGGACCCTTCTCTGGAAACACCATATATTTT. Translation: CASSEGGPFSGNTIYF.

The V gene is TRBV20-1, the J gene TRBJ2-1; D remains ambiguous. The CDR3 consists of 13 residues. Germline values: CDR1 DFQATT, CDR2 SNEGSKA (reference sequence). The CDR3 spells CTPLSERVNEQFF. As DNA, the CDR3 is TGCACCCCTTTATCCGAACGCGTCAATGAGCAGTTCTTC.

This clonotype has more than one count but fewer than ten. This chain links TRBV28 with TRBJ2-1; 10 bases line up with TRBD1. The V gene end was trimmed by 3 bases and the J gene end by 5 bases; junction bases not matched to a gene: 4. The CDR3 loop spans 15 amino acids. The germline CDR1 and CDR2 sequences are MDHEN and SYDVKM. Here the CDR3 reads CASSFGTGVHNEQFF. The CDR3, as DNA: TGTGCCAGCAGTTTTGGGACAGGGGTCCACAATGAGCAGTTCTTC.

The CDR3 nucleotides are TGCAGTGCTAGCGGGGGGGCCGGCTACGAGCAGTACTTC. It specifies CSASGGAGYEQYF. The genes are TRBV20-1 and TRBJ2-7, with 8 positions matching TRBD2. The CDR3 spans 13 residues. Germline lookup yields CDR1 DFQATT and CDR2 SNEGSKA (reference sequence). The V segment lost 3 bases and the J segment 3 bases; nucleotides outside the gene matches: 4.

Ten or more counts support this clonotype. The CDR3 coding sequence is TGTGCCAGCAGCTTAGTGGGACAGGGGAGGACTGAAGCTTTCTTT. Translation gives CASSLVGQGRTEAFF. The V gene is TRBV7-8, the J gene TRBJ1-1; 10 positions agree with TRBD1. With V trimmed by 1 base and J by 5 bases, 4 bases remained unmatched. The CDR3 is 15 residues long. The germline V gene encodes CDR1 SGHVS and CDR2 FQNEAQ. Based on the CDR3 plus reference TRBV7-8 and TRBJ1-1, the full variable domain is GAGVSQSPRYKVAKRGQDVALRCDPISGHVSLFWYQQALGQGPEFLTYFQNEAQLDKSGLPSDRFFAERPEGSVSTLKIQRTQQEDSAVYLCASSLVGQGRTEAFFGQGTRLTVV.

The chain carries TRBV13 and TRBJ2-3, with a tentative D call TRBD2 (6 bases). The CDR3 loop spans 16 amino acids. V was clipped by 4 bases and J by 2 bases, with 16 bases between them. Per germline, CDR1 PRHDT and CDR2 FYEKMQ (reference sequence). Here the CDR3 DNA reads TGTGCCAGCAGCTCCCCTAGCGTGCCGCCCACAGATACGCAGTATTTT. Encoded protein: CASSSPSVPPTDTQYF.